Each of the 3 T cell receptor beta chains below was sequenced from the same sample in a study of cytomegalovirus exposure and HLA in healthy donors. The PCR made use of 60 Vbeta and 13 Jbeta primers. The protocol was immunoSEQ multiplex PCR, while the TCRdb copy is restricted to in-frame clones and leaves out a portion. Here the sample spans around 150,000 clones, about 78% being singletons. Sequencing used PBMCs. These receptors all come from a male donor in good health and CMV-seronegative.

The genes are TRBV19 and TRBJ1-1, with 8 nucleotides matching TRBD1. V trimming: 1 base; J trimming: 4 bases; junction bases outside the gene matches: 5. This CDR3 comprises 15 residues. Germline V gives CDR1 LNHDA, CDR2 SQIVND (reference sequence). The CDR3 reads CASSIGRGQLTEAFF. As DNA, the CDR3 is TGTGCCAGTAGTATAGGCAGGGGGCAGCTCACTGAAGCTTTCTTT.

The V call is TRBV19, the J call TRBJ2-1; 9 bases line up with TRBD2. Trimming took 3 bases from V and 9 from J; bases not matched to a gene: 12. The CDR3 length is 16 residues. Germline V gene data show CDR1 as LNHDA and CDR2 as SQIVND (reference sequence). CDR3 sequence: CASSIPSGVYHGEQFF. In DNA form, the CDR3 reads TGTGCCAGTAGTATTCCTAGCGGGGTATACCACGGTGAGCAGTTCTTC.

Only one count was recorded for this clone. The genes are TRBV5-1 and TRBJ1-1; D call uncertain. Trimming removed 5 bases at V and 4 bases at J, with 9 bases between. Germline CDR1 and CDR2: SGHRS and YFSETQ. The CDR3 is 12 amino acids. Here the CDR3 DNA reads TGCGCCAGCAGGGTGGGGAGCACTGAAGCTTTCTTT. It codes for CASRVGSTEAFF.